This T cell receptor beta chain was found in a study of T cell changes during pregnancy in multiple sclerosis. The method was immunoSEQ multiplex PCR; TCRdb's version includes in-frame clones alone and lacks a portion of them. The data contain some 5,300 clones, roughly 86% of them singletons. With V trimmed by 0 bases and J by 6 bases, 1 base remained unmatched. Germline-derived CDR1 and CDR2 are MRHNA and SNTAGT. CDR3 length: 15 residues. This clone was counted between two and nine times. Sequenced here: CD8+ T cells from peripheral blood mononuclear cells, sampled in the second trimester of pregnancy. This chain connects TRBV6-4 to TRBJ2-2, with TRBD2 identical over 10 bases. The origin of this receptor is a female donor in good health, enrolled as a control in a pregnancy study. CDR3 bases: TGTGCCAGCAGTGACTCAGCGGGGGGGCCCGGGGAGCTGTTTTTT. This sequence encodes CASSDSAGGPGELFF.